The present T cell receptor beta chain was sequenced within a study of T cell responses to AZD1222 COVID-19 vaccine. Findings and limits, study-wide: Just a handful of AZD1222 recipients tested seropositive at baseline. Researchers report vaccine-associated CD4 TCRs spanning spike, with dominance at 160-218 and 743-854. It should be noted that donors were predominantly white British and more often female, and clonal diversity was possibly underestimated. Sampling captured repertoires only after the peak T cell response.

Concerning this clone itself: Antigen unknown.

Here immunoSEQ multiplex PCR was the method, and the copy in TCRdb shows in-frame clones only, minus some. The table includes 180,000 or so clones, 75% to 90% detected once. Looked up from germline, CDR1 is MDHEN and CDR2 is SYDVKM. The V end was cut by 6 bases, the J end by 6 bases, with 17 bases between. CDR3 length equals 14 residues. The sequenced sample was peripheral blood, obtained 28 days after the second dose of the MenACWY control vaccine. The TCR originated in an adult who received the MenACWY meningococcal vaccine as a control. The J gene is TRBJ1-1, the V gene TRBV28, with D possibly matching TRBD1 (6 bases). In DNA form, the CDR3 reads TGTGCCAGCAGCCGACAAACAGGGACGGCTGAAGCTTTCTTT. It specifies CASSRQTGTAEAFF.